The 18 T cell receptor beta chains presented below share a single source sample, sequenced in a study. Each CDR3 protein gets one entry after TCRdb re-called the RT-PCR reads with MiXCR. The data hold about 680,000 distinct CDR3 sequences, with about 14% observed a single time. The specimen sequenced was memory CD4+ T cells from blood. The receptors originated from a female donor in good health, serving as a healthy control.

This clonotype occurred a few times. V is TRBV20-1 and J is TRBJ1-3; TRBD1 matches at 10 bases. The CDR3 spans 13 residues. Germline V gene lookup returns CDR1 DFQATT and CDR2 SNEGSKA (reference sequence). J lost 8 bases, V lost 5 bases, and 6 bases had no gene match. The CDR3 DNA is TGCAGTGCTCCTGACAGGGGGCGCGACACCATATATTTT. As protein: CSAPDRGRDTIYF.

This clonotype was picked up many times. The V call is TRBV29-1, the J call TRBJ2-7; D perhaps matches TRBD1 (6 bases). V gave up 4 bases and J gave up 3 bases, with 19 bases separating them. The CDR3 runs to 15 residues. Germline V gene lookup returns CDR1 SQVTM and CDR2 ANQGSEA. This CDR3 is CSVAGVKPTNYEQYF. CDR3 DNA sequence: TGCAGCGTTGCAGGGGTTAAACCCACTAACTACGAGCAGTACTTC.

As concerns this clonotype: At one boundary the junction diverges from the germline segment, which might be a read error. This chain connects TRBV4-1 to TRBJ2-6; 10 nucleotides match TRBD2. The CDR3 runs 18 residues. Germline V gene data show CDR1 as MGHRA and CDR2 as YSYEKL. The CDR3 loop is CASTQGLAGVSGANVLTF. The CDR3 DNA sequence: TGCGCCAGCACCCAAGGGCTAGCGGGAGTTTCTGGGGCCAACGTCCTGACTTTC.

To note about this clonotype: A read error may explain this, as a much larger clone is one base away. This chain uses TRBV7-2 with TRBJ2-7; D call uncertain. Germline-derived CDR1 and CDR2 are SGHTA and FQGNSA. This CDR3 spans 13 amino acids. With 4 bases removed from V and 9 bases from J, the gap between germline ends came to 16 bases. The CDR3 sequence: CASSSQTIPGQYF. The CDR3, as DNA: TGTGCCAGCAGCTCCCAAACCATTCCCGGGCAGTACTTC.

This clonotype was seen ten or more times. The chain uses TRBV7-2 and TRBJ2-4; D gene ambiguous. Germline V gene data show CDR1 as SGHTA and CDR2 as FQGNSA. The length of the CDR3 is 15 residues. V lost 5 bases and J lost 4, with 15 bases in between. CDR3 residues: CASSRNQIGKNIQYF. CDR3 in DNA: TGTGCCAGCAGCAGAAATCAAATTGGGAAAAACATTCAGTACTTC.

V gene TRBV5-1 combines with J gene TRBJ2-3, with unresolved D. Trimming cost V 0 bases and J 2 bases, with 10 bases left between them. The length of the CDR3 is 15 residues. Germline lookup yields CDR1 SGHRS and CDR2 YFSETQ. CDR3 bases: TGCGCCAGCAGCTTGGGAGACACATACACAGATACGCAGTATTTT. Translating gives CASSLGDTYTDTQYF.

The chain is built from TRBV4-2 and TRBJ1-2, with no clear D. Germline lookup yields CDR1 LGHNA and CDR2 YNFKEQ. Trimming pared 1 base from V and 8 bases from J, leaving 11 bases between. CDR3 size: 13 residues. DNA for the CDR3: TGTGCCAGCAGCCAAGTCACTGATCAAGGCTACACCTTC. Translated: CASSQVTDQGYTF.

V usage is TRBV2 and J usage is TRBJ1-4, with a tentative D call TRBD1 (5 bases). V was clipped by 8 bases and J by 5 bases, with 12 bases between them. CDR3 length: 13 amino acids. Germline CDR1 reads SNHLY; CDR2 reads FYNNEI. CDR3 nucleotides: TGTGCCAGCGCGTTACAGGCAAATGAAAAACTGTTTTTT. Translation: CASALQANEKLFF. Supplemented by reference TRBV2 and TRBJ1-4, the full variable domain reads EPEVTQTPSHQVTQMGQEVILRCVPISNHLYFYWYRQILGQKVEFLVSFYNNEISEKSEIFDDQFSVERPDGSNFTLKIRSTKLEDSAMYFCASALQANEKLFFGSGTQLSVL.

This clonotype was detected a few times. V is TRBV7-2 and J is TRBJ1-5; 8 bases are shared with TRBD1. This CDR3 contains 16 residues. Germline CDR1 is SGHTA and CDR2 is FQGNSA. Unmatched junction bases numbered 9, after V lost 5 bases and J lost 3 bases. The CDR3 here is CASSRWTGSDNQPQHF. The CDR3 coding sequence is TGTGCCAGCAGCAGGTGGACAGGGTCGGACAATCAGCCCCAGCATTTT.

The V and J genes are TRBV5-1 and TRBJ2-5; 12 bases are shared with TRBD2. J gave up 5 bases and V 4 bases, and 12 bases lay outside the gene matches. Germline CDR1 and CDR2: SGHRS and YFSETQ. The CDR3 loop spans 17 amino acids. The CDR3 reads CASSPARTSGAGETQYF. The DNA of the CDR3 is TGCGCCAGCAGCCCCGCAAGGACTAGCGGGGCGGGGGAGACCCAGTACTTC.

In its sample, this clonotype was seen many times. The chain couples TRBV6-5 to TRBJ1-5; maybe TRBD1 (5 bases). Looked up from germline, CDR1 is MNHEY and CDR2 is SVGAGI. The CDR3 is 15 residues long. Trimming removed 5 bases at V and 2 bases at J, with 13 bases between. In DNA form, the CDR3 reads TGTGCCAGCAGTCTGATCGGGGGGGGCAATCAGCCCCAGCATTTT. The encoded protein is CASSLIGGGNQPQHF.

V usage is TRBV7-9 and J usage is TRBJ2-5; 9 nucleotides match TRBD1. Trimming at V came to 6 bases and at J to 4 bases, leaving 6 bases not matched to a gene. Germline V gene sequence: CDR1 SEHNR, CDR2 FQNEAQ (reference sequence). This CDR3 spans 14 amino acids. CDR3 region: CASSSTGGVETQYF. CDR3 in DNA: TGTGCCAGCAGTTCTACAGGGGGCGTAGAGACCCAGTACTTC. The full variable domain, completed using reference TRBV7-9 and TRBJ2-5, is DTGVSQNPRHKITKRGQNVTFRCDPISEHNRLYWYRQTLGQGPEFLTYFQNEAQLEKSRLLSDRFSAERPKGSFSTLEIQRTEQGDSAMYLCASSSTGGVETQYFGPGTRLLVL.

This clonotype was found many times. This chain's CDR3 is CASSPATGRTPGDEQFF. The CDR3, as DNA: TGTGCCAGCAGTCCGGCCACCGGACGCACACCGGGGGATGAGCAGTTCTTC. The chain uses TRBV6-5 and TRBJ2-1; D may be TRBD2 (6 bases). CDR1 is MNHEY, CDR2 SVGAGI, per germline. The CDR3 is made up of 17 amino acids. The V and J ends lost 5 bases and 8 bases respectively, with 25 bases between them.

V usage is TRBV20-1 and J usage is TRBJ1-6, with D possibly matching TRBD1 (6 bases). The germline gives CDR1 DFQATT, CDR2 SNEGSKA (reference sequence). This CDR3 contains 16 residues. V lost 0 bases to trimming and J lost 6 bases, with 15 bases between them. In DNA form, the CDR3 reads TGCAGTGCTAGAGACCAAGGGAAAGGGGGTAATTCACCCCTCCACTTT. Residues: CSARDQGKGGNSPLHF.

This clonotype was counted many times. V and J are TRBV7-2 and TRBJ2-1, with TRBD2 as a possible D gene (6 bases). The CDR3 spans 14 residues. The germline CDR1 and CDR2 sequences are SGHTA and FQGNSA. Trimming pared 4 bases from V and 1 base from J, leaving 8 bases between. CDR3 sequence: CASSYGTSYNEQFF. Here the CDR3 DNA reads TGTGCCAGCAGCTACGGGACTTCCTACAATGAGCAGTTCTTC.

This chain links TRBV6-2 or TRBV6-3 with TRBJ2-5; D is unclear. CDR3 size: 12 residues. V lost 2 bases, J lost 4 bases, and 5 bases lay in between. Germline-derived CDR1 and CDR2 are MNHEY and SVGEGT. CDR3 sequence reads: CASSYIGETQYF. DNA of the CDR3: TGTGCCAGCAGTTACATCGGAGAGACCCAGTACTTC.

The chain is built from TRBV10-3 and TRBJ1-2, with a weak D call TRBD1 (5 bases). Germline-derived CDR1 and CDR2 are ENHRY and SYGVKD. The V end was cut by 7 bases, the J end by 4 bases, with 22 bases between. The CDR3 spans 16 residues. The CDR3 sequence is CAIKQGTGIPTYGYTF. The CDR3 DNA sequence: TGTGCCATCAAGCAAGGAACAGGCATCCCCACCTATGGCTACACCTTC.

In this sample, this clonotype turned up many times. CDR3 loop: CSAREYSPGEQYF. The CDR3 nucleotides are TGCAGTGCTAGAGAGTACTCACCGGGCGAGCAGTACTTC. V gene TRBV20-1 combines with J gene TRBJ2-7, with D unclear. Germline V gene sequence: CDR1 DFQATT, CDR2 SNEGSKA (reference sequence). CDR3 length equals 13 residues. The germline V and J ends were trimmed by 0 bases and 6 bases, with 12 bases remaining between them.